The 3 T cell receptor beta chains given below trace back to one sample, sequenced in a study of blood T cell repertoires in COVID-19. Profiled with immunoSEQ multiplex PCR; TCRdb holds only in-frame clones, not every one. The sample has some 350,000 clones, approximately 88% seen once. The sequenced material came from peripheral blood. All receptors come from a woman aged 25 to 45 with COVID-19, enrolled during active disease.

DNA for the CDR3: TGCGCCAGCAGCCGAGTAGTAGCGGGGGGTTTCACAGATACGCAGTATTTT. The encoded protein is CASSRVVAGGFTDTQYF. The chain employs TRBV4-3 and TRBJ2-3; TRBD2 matches 10 bases. Germline lookup yields CDR1 LGHNA and CDR2 YSLEER. The ends lost 4 bases at V and 2 bases at J; junction bases unmatched: 9. This CDR3 is built from 17 residues.

The CDR3 spells CASSASGRGSADTQYF. In nucleotides, the CDR3 is TGTGCCAGCAGCGCCAGCGGGAGAGGTTCCGCAGATACGCAGTATTTT. The V call is TRBV9, the J call TRBJ2-3, with 8 bases identical to TRBD2. Per germline, CDR1 SGDLS and CDR2 YYNGEE. CDR3 length: 16 amino acids. The J segment lost 4 bases and the V segment lost 3 bases, leaving 10 bases of the junction unmatched.

V gene TRBV2 combines with J gene TRBJ2-1; 11 nucleotides line up with TRBD2. Germline CDR1 is SNHLY and CDR2 is FYNNEI. V was clipped by 6 bases and J by 3 bases; unmatched bases: 10. The CDR3 is made up of 17 amino acids. The CDR3 loop reads CASRETIAGGIYNEQFF. CDR3 nucleotide sequence: TGTGCCAGCAGGGAAACGATAGCGGGAGGGATCTACAATGAGCAGTTCTTC.